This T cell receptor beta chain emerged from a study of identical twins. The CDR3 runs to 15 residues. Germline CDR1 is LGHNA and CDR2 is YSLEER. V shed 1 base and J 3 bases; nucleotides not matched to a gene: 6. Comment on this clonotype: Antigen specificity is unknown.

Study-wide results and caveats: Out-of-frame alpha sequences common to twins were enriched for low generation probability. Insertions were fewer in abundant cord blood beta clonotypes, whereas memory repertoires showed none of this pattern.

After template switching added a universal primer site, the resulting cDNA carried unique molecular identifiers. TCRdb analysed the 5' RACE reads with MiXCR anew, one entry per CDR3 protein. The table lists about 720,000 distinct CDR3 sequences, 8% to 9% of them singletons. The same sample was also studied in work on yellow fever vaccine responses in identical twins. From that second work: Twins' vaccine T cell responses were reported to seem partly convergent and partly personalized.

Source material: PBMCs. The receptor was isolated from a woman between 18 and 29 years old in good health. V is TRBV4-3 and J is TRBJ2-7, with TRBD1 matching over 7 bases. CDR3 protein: CASSQAPGTVYEQYF. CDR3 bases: TGCGCCAGCAGCCAAGCCCCCGGGACAGTCTACGAGCAGTACTTC.